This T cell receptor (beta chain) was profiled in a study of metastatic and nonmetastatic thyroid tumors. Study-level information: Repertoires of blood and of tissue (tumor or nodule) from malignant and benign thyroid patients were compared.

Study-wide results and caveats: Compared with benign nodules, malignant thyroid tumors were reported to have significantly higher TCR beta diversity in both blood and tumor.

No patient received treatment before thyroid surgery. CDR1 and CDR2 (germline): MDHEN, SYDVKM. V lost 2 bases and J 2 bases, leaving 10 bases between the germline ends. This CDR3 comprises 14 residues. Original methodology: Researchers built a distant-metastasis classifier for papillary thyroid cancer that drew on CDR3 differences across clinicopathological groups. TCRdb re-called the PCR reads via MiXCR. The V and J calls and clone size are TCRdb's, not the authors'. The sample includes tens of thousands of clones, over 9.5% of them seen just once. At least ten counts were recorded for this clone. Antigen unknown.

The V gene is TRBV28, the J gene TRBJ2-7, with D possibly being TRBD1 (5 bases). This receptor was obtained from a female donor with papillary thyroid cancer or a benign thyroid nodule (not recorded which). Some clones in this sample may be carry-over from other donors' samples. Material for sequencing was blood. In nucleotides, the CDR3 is TGTGCCAGCAGTTTAGGACAAAATCCCTACGAGCAGTACTTC. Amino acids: CASSLGQNPYEQYF. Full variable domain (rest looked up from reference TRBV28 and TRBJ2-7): DVKVTQSSRYLVKRTGEKVFLECVQDMDHENMFWYRQDPGLGLRLIYFSYDVKMKEKGDIPEGYSVSREKKERFSLILESASTNQTSMYLCASSLGQNPYEQYFGPGTRLTVT.